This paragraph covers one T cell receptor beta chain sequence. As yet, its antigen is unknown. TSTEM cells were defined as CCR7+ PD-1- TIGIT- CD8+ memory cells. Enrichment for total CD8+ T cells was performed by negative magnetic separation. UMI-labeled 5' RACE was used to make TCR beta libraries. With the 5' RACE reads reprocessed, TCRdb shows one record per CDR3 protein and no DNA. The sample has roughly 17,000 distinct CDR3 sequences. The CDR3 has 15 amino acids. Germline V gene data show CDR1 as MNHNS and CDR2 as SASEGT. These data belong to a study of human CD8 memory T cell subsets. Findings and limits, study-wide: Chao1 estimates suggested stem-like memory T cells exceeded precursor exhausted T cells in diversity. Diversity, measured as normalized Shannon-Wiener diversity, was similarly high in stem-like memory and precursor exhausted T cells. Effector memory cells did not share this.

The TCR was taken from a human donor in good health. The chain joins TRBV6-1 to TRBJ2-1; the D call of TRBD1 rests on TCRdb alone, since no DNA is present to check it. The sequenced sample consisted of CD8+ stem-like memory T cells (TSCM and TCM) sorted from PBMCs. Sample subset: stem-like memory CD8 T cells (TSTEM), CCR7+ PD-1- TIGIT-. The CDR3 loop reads CASRVQENSYNEQFF.